The source of this T cell receptor beta chain is a study of blood T cell repertoires in COVID-19. Study overall: PBMCs, B-cell-depleted T cells, or T cells were the source of the cDNA or gDNA that made up the material.

Original data processing: Nucleated cell counts were estimated from reference gene primer amplification. The data were produced by immunoSEQ multiplex PCR, yet TCRdb's version contains in-frame clones alone and is incomplete. V and J calls and clone size are copied from that table; D and trimming were computed from the DNA. The sample lists 300,000 to 350,000 clones; roughly 88% were seen once. The participants were between about 18 and 90 years old and came from about two dozen US areas. The CDR3 contains 14 residues. From germline, CDR1 is SNHLY and CDR2 FYNNEI. Trimming stripped 5 bases from V and 6 bases from J, with 14 bases between.

This sequence was found in a man aged 25-40 years who had recovered from COVID-19. The chain uses TRBV2 and TRBJ1-5, with a tentative D call TRBD1 (6 bases). Sequencing used PBMCs or T cells enriched from blood (not recorded which). CDR3 coding DNA: TGTGCCAGCAGTCCCACCGGGACATCTCAGCCCCAGCATTTT. Translation: CASSPTGTSQPQHF. The whole variable domain, filled in from reference TRBV2 and TRBJ1-5, reads EPEVTQTPSHQVTQMGQEVILRCVPISNHLYFYWYRQILGQKVEFLVSFYNNEISEKSEIFDDQFSVERPDGSNFTLKIRSTKLEDSAMYFCASSPTGTSQPQHFGDGTRLSIL.